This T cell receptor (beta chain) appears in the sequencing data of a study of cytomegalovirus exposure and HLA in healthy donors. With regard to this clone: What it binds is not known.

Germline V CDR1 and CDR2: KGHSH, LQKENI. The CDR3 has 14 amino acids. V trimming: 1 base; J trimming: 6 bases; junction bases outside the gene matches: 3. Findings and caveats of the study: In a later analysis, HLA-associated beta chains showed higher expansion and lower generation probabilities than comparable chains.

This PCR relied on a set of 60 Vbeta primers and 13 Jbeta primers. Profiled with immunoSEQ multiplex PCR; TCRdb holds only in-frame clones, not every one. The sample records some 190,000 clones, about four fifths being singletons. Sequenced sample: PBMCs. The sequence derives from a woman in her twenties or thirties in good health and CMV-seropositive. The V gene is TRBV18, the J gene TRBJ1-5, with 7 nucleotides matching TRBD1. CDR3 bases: TGTGCCAGCTCACCACAGGGGGCAGTTCAGCCCCAGCATTTT. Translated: CASSPQGAVQPQHF.